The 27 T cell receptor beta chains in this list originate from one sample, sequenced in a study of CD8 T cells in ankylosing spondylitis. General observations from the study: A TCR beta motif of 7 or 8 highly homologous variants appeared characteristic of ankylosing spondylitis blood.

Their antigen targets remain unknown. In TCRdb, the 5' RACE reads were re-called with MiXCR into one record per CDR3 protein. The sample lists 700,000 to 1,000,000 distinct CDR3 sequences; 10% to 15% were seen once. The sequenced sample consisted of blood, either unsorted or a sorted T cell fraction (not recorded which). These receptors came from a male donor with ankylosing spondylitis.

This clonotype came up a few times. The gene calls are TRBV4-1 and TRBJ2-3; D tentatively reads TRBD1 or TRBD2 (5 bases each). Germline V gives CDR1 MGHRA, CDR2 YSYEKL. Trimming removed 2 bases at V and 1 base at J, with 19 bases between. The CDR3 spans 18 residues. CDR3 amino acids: CASSQIIPRGTGTDTQYF. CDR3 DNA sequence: TGCGCCAGCAGCCAAATCATCCCCCGGGGCACGGGCACAGATACGCAGTATTTT.

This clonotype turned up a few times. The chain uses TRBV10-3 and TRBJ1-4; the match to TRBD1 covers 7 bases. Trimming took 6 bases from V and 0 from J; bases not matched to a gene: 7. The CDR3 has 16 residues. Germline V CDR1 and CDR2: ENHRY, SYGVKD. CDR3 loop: CAISEGTASTNEKLFF. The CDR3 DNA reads TGTGCCATCAGCGAGGGGACAGCTTCAACTAATGAAAAACTGTTTTTT.

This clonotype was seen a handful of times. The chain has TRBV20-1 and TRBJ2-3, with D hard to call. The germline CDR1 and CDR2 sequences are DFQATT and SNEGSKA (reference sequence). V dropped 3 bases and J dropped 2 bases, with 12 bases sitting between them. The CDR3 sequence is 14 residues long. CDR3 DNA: TGCAGTGCTAGTACCGCCCTGAACACAGATACGCAGTATTTT. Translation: CSASTALNTDTQYF.

CDR3 sequence reads: CASSLGAWSMNTGELFF. CDR3 sequence (DNA): TGTGCCAGCAGCTTGGGGGCTTGGTCTATGAACACCGGGGAGCTGTTTTTT. This chain links TRBV7-2 with TRBJ2-2; possible D gene TRBD1, 6 bases. The V end was cut by 3 bases, the J end by 1 base, with 15 bases between. The germline CDR1 and CDR2 sequences are SGHTA and FQGNSA. This CDR3 has 17 residues.

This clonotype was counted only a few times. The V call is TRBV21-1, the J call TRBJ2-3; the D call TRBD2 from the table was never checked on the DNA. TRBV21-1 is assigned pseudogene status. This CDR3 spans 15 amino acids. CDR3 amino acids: CASGTSGRYADTQYF. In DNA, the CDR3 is TGTGCCAGCGGGACTAGCGGGAGGTACGCAGATACGCAGTATTTT.

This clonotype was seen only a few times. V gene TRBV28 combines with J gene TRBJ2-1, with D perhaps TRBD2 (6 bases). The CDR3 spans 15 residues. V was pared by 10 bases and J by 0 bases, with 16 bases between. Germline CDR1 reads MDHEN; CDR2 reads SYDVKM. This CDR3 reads CATWGGDSSYNEQFF. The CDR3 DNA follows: TGTGCCACCTGGGGAGGCGATAGCTCCTACAATGAGCAGTTCTTC.

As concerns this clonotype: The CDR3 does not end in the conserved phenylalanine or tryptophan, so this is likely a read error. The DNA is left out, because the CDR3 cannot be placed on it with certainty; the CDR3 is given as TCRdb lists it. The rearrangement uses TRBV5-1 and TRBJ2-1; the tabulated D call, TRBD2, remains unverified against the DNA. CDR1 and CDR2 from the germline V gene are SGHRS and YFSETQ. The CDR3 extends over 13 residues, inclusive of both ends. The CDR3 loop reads CASSPTGGGRAAY.

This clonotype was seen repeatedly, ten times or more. The CDR3: CASSRTSGGANEQFF. The CDR3 region has the DNA TGTGCCAGCAGCCGTACTAGCGGGGGGGCCAATGAGCAGTTCTTC. The chain uses TRBV12-3 or TRBV12-4 and TRBJ2-1; 13 bases align to TRBD2. The CDR3 sequence is 15 residues long. Trimming took 6 bases from V and 6 from J; bases not matched to a gene: 5.

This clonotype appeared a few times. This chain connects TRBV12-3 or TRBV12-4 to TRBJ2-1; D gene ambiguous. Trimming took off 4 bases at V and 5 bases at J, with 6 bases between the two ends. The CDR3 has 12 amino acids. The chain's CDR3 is CASSSWDNEQFF. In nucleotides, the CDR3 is TGTGCCAGCAGTTCCTGGGACAATGAGCAGTTCTTC.

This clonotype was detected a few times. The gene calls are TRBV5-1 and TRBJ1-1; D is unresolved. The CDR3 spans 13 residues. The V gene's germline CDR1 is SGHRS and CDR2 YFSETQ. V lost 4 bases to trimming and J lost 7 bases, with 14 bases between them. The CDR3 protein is CASSPTQSLEAFF. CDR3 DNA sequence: TGCGCCAGCAGCCCCACCCAGTCACTTGAAGCTTTCTTT.

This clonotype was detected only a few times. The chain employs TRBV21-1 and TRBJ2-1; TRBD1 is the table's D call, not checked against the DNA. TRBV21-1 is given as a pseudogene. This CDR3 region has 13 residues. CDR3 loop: CASSKDPFNEQFF. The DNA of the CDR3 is TGTGCCAGCAGCAAAGACCCCTTTAATGAGCAGTTCTTC.

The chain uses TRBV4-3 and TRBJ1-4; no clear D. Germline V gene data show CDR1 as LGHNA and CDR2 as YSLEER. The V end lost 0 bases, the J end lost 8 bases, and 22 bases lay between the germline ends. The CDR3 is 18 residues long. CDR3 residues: CASSQDLGGSAYWEKLFF. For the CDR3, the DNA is TGCGCCAGCAGCCAAGATCTGGGTGGGTCAGCTTACTGGGAAAAACTGTTTTTT.

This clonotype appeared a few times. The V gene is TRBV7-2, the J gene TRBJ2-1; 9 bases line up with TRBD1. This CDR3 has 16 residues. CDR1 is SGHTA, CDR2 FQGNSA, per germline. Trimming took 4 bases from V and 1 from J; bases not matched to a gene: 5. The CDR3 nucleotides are TGTGCCAGCAGCTCCGGGACAGGGAATTCCTACAATGAGCAGTTCTTC. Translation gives CASSSGTGNSYNEQFF.

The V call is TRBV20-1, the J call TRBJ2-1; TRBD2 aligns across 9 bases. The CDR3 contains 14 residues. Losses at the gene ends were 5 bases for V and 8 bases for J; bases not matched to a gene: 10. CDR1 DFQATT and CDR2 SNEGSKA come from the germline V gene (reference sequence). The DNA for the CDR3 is TGCAGTGCTCTCCGAGGGGGACTAGCACATGAGCAGTTCTTC. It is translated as CSALRGGLAHEQFF.

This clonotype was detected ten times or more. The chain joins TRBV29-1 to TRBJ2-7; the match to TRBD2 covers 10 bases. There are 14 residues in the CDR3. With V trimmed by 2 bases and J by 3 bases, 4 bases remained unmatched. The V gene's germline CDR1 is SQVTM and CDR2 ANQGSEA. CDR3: CSVEQAGGNYEQYF. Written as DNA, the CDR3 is TGCAGCGTTGAACAAGCGGGAGGGAACTACGAGCAGTACTTC.

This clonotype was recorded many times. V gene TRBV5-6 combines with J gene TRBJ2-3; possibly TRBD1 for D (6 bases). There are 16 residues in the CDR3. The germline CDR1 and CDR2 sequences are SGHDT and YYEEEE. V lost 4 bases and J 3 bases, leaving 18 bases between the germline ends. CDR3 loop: CASSKYGTPYTDTQYF. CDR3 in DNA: TGTGCCAGCAGCAAATACGGGACACCTTATACAGATACGCAGTATTTT.

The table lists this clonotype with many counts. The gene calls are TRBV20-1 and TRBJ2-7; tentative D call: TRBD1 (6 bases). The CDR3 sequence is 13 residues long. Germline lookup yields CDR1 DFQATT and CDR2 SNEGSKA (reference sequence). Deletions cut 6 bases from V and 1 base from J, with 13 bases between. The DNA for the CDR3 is TGCAGTGCCACAGACAGGCCTTCCTACGAGCAGTACTTC. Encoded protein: CSATDRPSYEQYF.

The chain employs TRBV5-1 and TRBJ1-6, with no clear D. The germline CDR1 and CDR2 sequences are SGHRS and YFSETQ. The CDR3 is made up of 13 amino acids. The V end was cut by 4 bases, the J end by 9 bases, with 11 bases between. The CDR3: CASSVVEGSPLHF. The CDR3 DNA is TGCGCCAGCAGCGTGGTCGAAGGTTCACCCCTCCACTTT.

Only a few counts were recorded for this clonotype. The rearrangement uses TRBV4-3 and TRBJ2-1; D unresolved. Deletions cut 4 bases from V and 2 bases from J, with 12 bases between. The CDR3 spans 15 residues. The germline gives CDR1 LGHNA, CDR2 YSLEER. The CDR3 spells CASSPDLKTYNEQFF. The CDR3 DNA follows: TGCGCCAGCAGCCCCGACTTGAAAACCTACAATGAGCAGTTCTTC.

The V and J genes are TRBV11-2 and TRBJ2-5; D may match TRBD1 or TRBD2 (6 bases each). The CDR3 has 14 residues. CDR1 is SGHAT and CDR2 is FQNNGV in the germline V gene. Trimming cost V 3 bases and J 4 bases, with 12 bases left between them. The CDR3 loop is CASSFRGAGETQYF. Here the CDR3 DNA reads TGTGCCAGCAGCTTTAGGGGGGCTGGAGAGACCCAGTACTTC. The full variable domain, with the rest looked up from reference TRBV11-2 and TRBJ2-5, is EAGVAQSPRYKIIEKRQSVAFWCNPISGHATLYWYQQILGQGPKLLIQFQNNGVVDDSQLPKDRFSAERLKGVDSTLKIQPAKLEDSAVYLCASSFRGAGETQYFGPGTRLLVL.

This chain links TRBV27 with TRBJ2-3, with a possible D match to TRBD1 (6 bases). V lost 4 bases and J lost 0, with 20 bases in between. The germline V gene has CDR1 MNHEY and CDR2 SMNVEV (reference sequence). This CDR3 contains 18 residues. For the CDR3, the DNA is TGTGCCAGCAGTTCTTTACAATACAGGGCTCTTAGCACAGATACGCAGTATTTT. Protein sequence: CASSSLQYRALSTDTQYF.

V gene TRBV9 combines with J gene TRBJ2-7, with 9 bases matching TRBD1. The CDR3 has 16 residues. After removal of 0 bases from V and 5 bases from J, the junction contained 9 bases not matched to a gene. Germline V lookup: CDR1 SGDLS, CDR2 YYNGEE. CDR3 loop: CASSVEFRDRVDEQYF. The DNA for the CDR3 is TGTGCCAGCAGCGTAGAGTTCCGGGACAGGGTCGACGAGCAGTACTTC.

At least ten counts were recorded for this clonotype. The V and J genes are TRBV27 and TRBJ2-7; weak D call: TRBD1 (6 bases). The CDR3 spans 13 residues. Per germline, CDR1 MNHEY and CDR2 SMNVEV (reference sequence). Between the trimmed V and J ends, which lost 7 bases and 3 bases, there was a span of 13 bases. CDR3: CASKIPDSYEQYF. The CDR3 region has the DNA TGTGCCAGCAAAATTCCGGACAGCTACGAGCAGTACTTC.

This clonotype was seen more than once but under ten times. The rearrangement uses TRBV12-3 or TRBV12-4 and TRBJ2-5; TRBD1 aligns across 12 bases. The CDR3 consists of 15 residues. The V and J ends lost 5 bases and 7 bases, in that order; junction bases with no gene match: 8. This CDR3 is CASSRGTGGARTQYF. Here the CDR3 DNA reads TGTGCCAGCAGTAGAGGGACAGGGGGCGCGCGGACCCAGTACTTC.

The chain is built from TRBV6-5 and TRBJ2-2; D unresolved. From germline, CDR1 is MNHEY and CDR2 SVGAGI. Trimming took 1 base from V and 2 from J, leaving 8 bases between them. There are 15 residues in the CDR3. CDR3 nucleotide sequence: TGTGCCAGCAGTTACTACGCTATTAACACCGGGGAGCTGTTTTTT. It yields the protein CASSYYAINTGELFF.

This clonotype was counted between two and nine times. CDR3 protein: CASSPSQDGVYEQYF. The CDR3 DNA follows: TGTGCCAGCAGCCCCTCCCAAGATGGAGTCTACGAGCAGTACTTC. The V and J genes are TRBV4-2 and TRBJ2-7; D unresolved. The CDR3 totals 15 residues. Germline CDR1 is LGHNA and CDR2 is YNFKEQ. V gave up 4 bases and J gave up 3 bases, with 16 bases separating them.

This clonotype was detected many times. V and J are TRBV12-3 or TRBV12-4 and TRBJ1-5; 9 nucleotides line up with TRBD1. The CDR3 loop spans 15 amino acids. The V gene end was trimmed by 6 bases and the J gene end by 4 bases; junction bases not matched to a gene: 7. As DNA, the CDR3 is TGTGCCAGCAGCACCGGGACAGGGAGTAATCAGCCCCAGCATTTT. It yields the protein CASSTGTGSNQPQHF.